This paragraph covers one TCR beta chain sequence. These data come from a study of blood T cell repertoires in COVID-19. Authors' processing steps: Amplification from reference gene primers served as the basis for estimated nucleated cell counts. The protocol was immunoSEQ multiplex PCR, while the TCRdb copy is restricted to in-frame clones and leaves out a portion. V and J calls and clone size are copied from that table; D and trimming were computed from the DNA. Here the sample spans about 240,000 clones, about 86% being singletons. The CDR3 is 15 residues long. Germline trimming cut 5 bases from V and 4 bases from J; bases unmatched to any gene: 8. Germline V gene sequence: CDR1 MDHEN, CDR2 SYDVKM.

The TCR comes from a woman older than 75 with acute or convalescent COVID-19. The sequencing input was peripheral blood. The chain combines TRBV28 with TRBJ1-2; 9 bases agree with TRBD1. The CDR3: CASSPPGQGTYGYTF. The DNA for the CDR3 is TGTGCCAGCAGTCCTCCGGGACAGGGCACCTATGGCTACACCTTC.